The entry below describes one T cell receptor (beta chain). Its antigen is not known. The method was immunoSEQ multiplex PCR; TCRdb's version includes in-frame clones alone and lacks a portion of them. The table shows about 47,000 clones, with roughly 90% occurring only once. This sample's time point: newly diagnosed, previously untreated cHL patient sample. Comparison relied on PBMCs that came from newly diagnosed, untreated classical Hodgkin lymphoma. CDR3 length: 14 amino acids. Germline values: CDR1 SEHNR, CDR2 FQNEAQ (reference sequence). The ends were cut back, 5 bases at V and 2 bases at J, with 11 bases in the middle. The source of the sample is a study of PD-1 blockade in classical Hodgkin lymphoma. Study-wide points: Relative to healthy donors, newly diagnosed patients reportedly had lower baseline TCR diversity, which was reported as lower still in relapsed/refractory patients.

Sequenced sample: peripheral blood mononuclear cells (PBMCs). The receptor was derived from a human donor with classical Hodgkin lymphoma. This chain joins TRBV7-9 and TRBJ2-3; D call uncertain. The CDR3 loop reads CASSVEEPTDTQYF. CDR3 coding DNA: TGTGCCAGCAGCGTTGAGGAGCCCACAGATACGCAGTATTTT.